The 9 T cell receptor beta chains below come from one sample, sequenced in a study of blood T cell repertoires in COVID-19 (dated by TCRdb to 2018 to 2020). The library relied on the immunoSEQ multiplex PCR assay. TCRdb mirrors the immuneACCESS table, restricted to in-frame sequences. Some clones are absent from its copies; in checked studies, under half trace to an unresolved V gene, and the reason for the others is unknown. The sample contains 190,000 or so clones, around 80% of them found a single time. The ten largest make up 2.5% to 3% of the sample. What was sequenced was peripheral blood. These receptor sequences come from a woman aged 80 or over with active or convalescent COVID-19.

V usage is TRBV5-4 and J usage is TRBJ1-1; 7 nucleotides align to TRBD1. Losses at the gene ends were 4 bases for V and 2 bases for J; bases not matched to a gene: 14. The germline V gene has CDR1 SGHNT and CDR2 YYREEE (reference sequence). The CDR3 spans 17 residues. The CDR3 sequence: CASSHGGRGKVNTEAFF. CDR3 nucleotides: TGTGCCAGCAGCCACGGTGGCAGGGGGAAGGTTAACACTGAAGCTTTCTTT. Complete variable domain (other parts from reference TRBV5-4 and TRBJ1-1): ETGVTQSPTHLIKTRGQQVTLRCSSQSGHNTVSWYQQALGQGPQFIFQYYREEENGRGNFPPRFSGLQFPNYSSELNVNALELDDSALYLCASSHGGRGKVNTEAFFGQGTRLTVV.

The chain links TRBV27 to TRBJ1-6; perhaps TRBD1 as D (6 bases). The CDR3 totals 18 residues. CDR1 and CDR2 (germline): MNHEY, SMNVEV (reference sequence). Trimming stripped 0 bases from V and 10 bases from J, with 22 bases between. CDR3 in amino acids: CASSLSHTGRGARSPLHF. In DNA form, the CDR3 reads TGTGCCAGCAGTTTATCCCACACAGGGAGAGGAGCCCGGTCACCCCTCCACTTT.

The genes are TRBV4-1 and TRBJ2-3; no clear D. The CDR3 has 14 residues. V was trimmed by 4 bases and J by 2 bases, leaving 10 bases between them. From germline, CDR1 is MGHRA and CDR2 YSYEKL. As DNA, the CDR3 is TGCGCCAGCAGCCGTACAGAAATCACAGATACGCAGTATTTT. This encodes CASSRTEITDTQYF.

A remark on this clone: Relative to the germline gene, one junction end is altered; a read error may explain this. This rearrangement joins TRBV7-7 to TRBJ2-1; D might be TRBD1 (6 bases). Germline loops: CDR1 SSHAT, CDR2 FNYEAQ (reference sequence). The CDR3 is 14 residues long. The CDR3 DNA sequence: TGTGCTAGCAGCTCTACAGGGAATTTGGATGAGCAGTTCTTC. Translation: CASSSTGNLDEQFF.

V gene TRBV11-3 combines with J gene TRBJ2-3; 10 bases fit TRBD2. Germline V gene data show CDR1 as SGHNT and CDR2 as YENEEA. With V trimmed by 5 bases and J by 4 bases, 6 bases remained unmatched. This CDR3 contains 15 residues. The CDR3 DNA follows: TGTGCCAGCAGCCGGGGACTAGCGAGGTCAGATACGCAGTATTTT. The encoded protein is CASSRGLARSDTQYF.

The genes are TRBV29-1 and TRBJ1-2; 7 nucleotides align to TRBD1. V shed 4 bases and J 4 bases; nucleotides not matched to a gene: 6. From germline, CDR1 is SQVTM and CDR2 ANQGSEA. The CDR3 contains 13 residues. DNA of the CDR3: TGCAGCGTTGGGGACAGCCTATCCTATGGCTACACCTTC. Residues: CSVGDSLSYGYTF.

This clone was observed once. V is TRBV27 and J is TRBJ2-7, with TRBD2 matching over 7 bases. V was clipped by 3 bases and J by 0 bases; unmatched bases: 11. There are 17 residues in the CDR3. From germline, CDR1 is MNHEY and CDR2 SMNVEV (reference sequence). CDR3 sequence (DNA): TGTGCCAGCAGTTTCAATAGCGGGTCTTATAGCTCCTACGAGCAGTACTTC. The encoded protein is CASSFNSGSYSSYEQYF.

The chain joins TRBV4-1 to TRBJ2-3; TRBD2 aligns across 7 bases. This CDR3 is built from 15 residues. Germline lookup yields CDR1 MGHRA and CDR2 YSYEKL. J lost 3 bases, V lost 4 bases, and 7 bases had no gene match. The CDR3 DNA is TGCGCCAGCAGCCCGTTAGGACTAGTGACAGATACGCAGTATTTT. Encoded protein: CASSPLGLVTDTQYF.

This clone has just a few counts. CDR3 residues: CASSPGTSQDTQYF. The DNA of the CDR3 is TGCGCCAGCAGCCCCGGGACTTCGCAGGATACGCAGTATTTT. The chain recombines TRBV5-1 with TRBJ2-3; maybe TRBD2 (6 bases). Between the trimmed V and J ends, which lost 4 bases and 6 bases, there was a span of 15 bases. In germline, CDR1 is SGHRS, CDR2 YFSETQ. The CDR3 is 14 amino acids.